The 12 T cell receptor beta chains presented below share a single source sample, sequenced in a study of shared T cell receptors in the human thymus. Profiling relied on immunoSEQ multiplex PCR, and the TCRdb table lists in-frame clones only, not all of them. The sample comprises some 720,000 clones, around 87% of which are singletons, and roughly 0.0097% rests with the top ten. Another study also made use of these data, one on human thymus T cells.

Sequenced: thymocytes. The receptors here all came from a boy under two years old with a congenital heart defect.

The chain carries TRBV30 and TRBJ2-7, with D possibly TRBD2 on 5 matching bases. V was shortened by 1 base and J by 3 bases, with 10 bases between the two germline ends. The CDR3 length is 13 residues. Germline V lookup: CDR1 GTSNPN, CDR2 SVGIG (reference sequence). The CDR3 bases are TGTGCCTGGAGTGCGGGAAGGGACTACGAGCAGTACTTC. It translates to CAWSAGRDYEQYF. Complete variable domain (other parts from reference TRBV30 and TRBJ2-7): SQTIHQWPATLVQPVGSPLSLECTVEGTSNPNLYWYRQAAGRGLQLLFYSVGIGQISSEVPQNLSASRPQDRQFILSSKKLLLSDSGFYLCAWSAGRDYEQYFGPGTRLTVT.

The V call is TRBV7-9, the J call TRBJ2-7, with 12 bases that match TRBD2. V was clipped by 2 bases and J by 3 bases; unmatched bases: 11. There are 18 residues in the CDR3. Looked up from germline, CDR1 is SEHNR and CDR2 is FQNEAQ (reference sequence). Here the CDR3 DNA reads TGTGCCAGCAGCTTATCGCCTAGCGGGAGGGCTAGGCACTACGAGCAGTACTTC. Its protein is CASSLSPSGRARHYEQYF.

The chain couples TRBV6-6 to TRBJ2-7; 7 bases match TRBD1. Trimming at V came to 1 base and at J to 0 bases, leaving 3 bases not matched to a gene. CDR3 length: 15 residues. CDR1 and CDR2 from the germline V gene are MNHNY and SVGAGI (reference sequence). CDR3 nucleotide sequence: TGTGCCAGCAGTTACTATAGGGACAGCTCCTACGAGCAGTACTTC. Its translation is CASSYYRDSSYEQYF.

To note about this clone: At the DNA level, this CDR3 is encoded by other sequences in the same sample as well. The genes are TRBV27 and TRBJ1-5; no clear D. This CDR3 spans 15 amino acids. Between the trimmed V and J ends, which lost 0 bases and 3 bases, there was a span of 9 bases. Germline V gene lookup returns CDR1 MNHEY and CDR2 SMNVEV (reference sequence). The CDR3 bases are TGTGCCAGCAGTTTATCGTGGCGGTCCAATCAGCCCCAGCATTTT. Encoded protein: CASSLSWRSNQPQHF.

This clone was found once. V is TRBV28 and J is TRBJ2-1, with 7 bases matching TRBD2. From germline, CDR1 is MDHEN and CDR2 SYDVKM. The junction had 14 bases not matched to a gene; V was cut back by 8 bases and J by 1 base. The CDR3 contains 17 residues. The CDR3 region has the DNA TGTGCCAGCCCGCCTGAAGGGCTAGCGGATTCCTACAATGAGCAGTTCTTC. Its protein product is CASPPEGLADSYNEQFF.

J is TRBJ2-5 and V is TRBV5-1; 13 bases agree with TRBD2. There are 17 residues in the CDR3. The germline V gene has CDR1 SGHRS and CDR2 YFSETQ. Losses at the gene ends were 1 base for V and 2 bases for J; bases not matched to a gene: 5. The CDR3 DNA sequence: TGCGCCAGCAGCTTGCCGGGACTAGCGGGAACTCAAGAGACCCAGTACTTC. Its protein is CASSLPGLAGTQETQYF.

The chain is built from TRBV28 and TRBJ2-2, with 9 bases matching TRBD1. The CDR3 has 21 amino acids. Per the germline V gene, CDR1 is MDHEN and CDR2 is SYDVKM. Trimming cost V 6 bases and J 2 bases; bases outside gene matches: 22. In DNA form, the CDR3 reads TGTGCCAGCAGCCCGAATTACCACCAGAGTCGGGGACAGGGTAACACCGGGGAGCTGTTTTTT. The encoded protein is CASSPNYHQSRGQGNTGELFF.

V usage is TRBV9 and J usage is TRBJ1-5; 7 nucleotides align to TRBD1. CDR3 length equals 14 residues. V gave up 4 bases and J gave up 4 bases; unmatched junction bases: 5. The V gene's germline CDR1 is SGDLS and CDR2 YYNGEE. The CDR3 DNA sequence: TGTGCCAGCAGCCCCCAGGGACAGAATCAGCCCCAGCATTTT. It is translated as CASSPQGQNQPQHF.

The rearrangement links TRBV15 to TRBJ2-3; TRBD1 matches at 7 bases. The V segment lost 3 bases and the J segment 1 base; nucleotides outside the gene matches: 4. The CDR3 is 15 amino acids. Germline CDR1 reads LNHNV; CDR2 reads YYDKDF (reference sequence). CDR3 region: CATSRGDSGTDTQYF. In DNA, the CDR3 is TGTGCCACCAGCAGGGGGGACAGCGGCACAGATACGCAGTATTTT.

This chain joins TRBV5-4 and TRBJ2-7, with 12 bases aligning to TRBD2. This CDR3 contains 19 residues. V lost 0 bases, J lost 3 bases, and 13 bases stayed unmatched. The V gene's germline CDR1 is SGHNT and CDR2 YYREEE (reference sequence). CDR3: CASSLGMKRTSGTFYEQYF. The CDR3 bases are TGTGCCAGCAGCTTGGGAATGAAACGGACTAGCGGGACGTTCTACGAGCAGTACTTC.

This rearrangement joins TRBV7-9 to TRBJ2-2, with 14 bases matching TRBD2. There are 17 residues in the CDR3. The ends lost 8 bases at V and 0 bases at J; junction bases unmatched: 5. The germline V gene encodes CDR1 SEHNR and CDR2 FQNEAQ (reference sequence). The CDR3 is CASWGLAGESNTGELFF. The CDR3 region has the DNA TGTGCCAGCTGGGGACTAGCGGGAGAATCGAACACCGGGGAGCTGTTTTTT.

The chain is built from TRBV4-1 and TRBJ1-4; D gene uncertain. The CDR3 is 14 amino acids. V lost 1 base and J lost 4, with 7 bases in between. Per germline, CDR1 MGHRA and CDR2 YSYEKL. The CDR3, as DNA: TGCGCCAGCAGCCAAGGGCGGAGTAATGAAAAACTGTTTTTT. Residues: CASSQGRSNEKLFF.